Listed here is a single TCR beta chain. What it binds is not known. The entry originates in a study of CD8 T cells in Susac syndrome. About the study: Among the Susac syndrome patients who underwent sequencing, more than 5 had clinically active disease, while about 8 of them were in remission. Findings and caveats of the study: Total CD8+ and CD8+ TEMRA repertoires contained sixteen and five Susac-specific public clones, respectively.

RNA, at about 0.45 to 1 ug, was reverse transcribed with random hexamers. Amplification of the TCR beta CDR3 was carried out by immunoSEQ multiplex PCR, which spanned a total of 54 Vbeta and 13 Jbeta segments. TCRdb redid the calling of the immunoSEQ multiplex PCR reads with MiXCR, one entry per CDR3 protein. The table records 150,000 to 200,000 distinct CDR3 sequences, over 90% of them present only once. The CDR3 has 14 amino acids. Looked up from germline, CDR1 is SEHNR and CDR2 is FQNEAQ (reference sequence). V was trimmed by 0 bases and J by 13 bases, leaving 13 bases between them. This clonotype was obtained from a human donor with Susac syndrome. The sample was CD8+ T cells from PBMCs. The chain links TRBV7-9 to TRBJ1-6; D call uncertain. CDR3 sequence (DNA): TGTGCCAGCAGCTTAGCTCTCAATCTAACGCCCCTCCACTTT. Residues: CASSLALNLTPLHF.